One and the same sample provided the 27 T cell receptor beta chains below, sequenced in a study of response to subunit inactivated influenza vaccine. Via MiXCR, TCRdb re-called the RT-PCR reads, giving one row per CDR3 protein. The sample includes a few hundred thousand distinct CDR3 sequences, around 20% of them seen just once. The source was PBMCs from blood, collected less than 22 months after vaccination. These receptors all come from a man between 50 and 69 years old who received an inactivated influenza vaccine.

The rearrangement joins TRBV6-1 to TRBJ1-4; D is uncertain. This CDR3 is built from 15 residues. V dropped 2 bases and J dropped 8 bases, with 15 bases sitting between them. The germline V gene encodes CDR1 MNHNS and CDR2 SASEGT. This chain's CDR3 is CASSEIANRGEKLFF. CDR3 bases: TGTGCCAGCAGTGAAATTGCAAACAGAGGAGAAAAACTGTTTTTT.

The chain has TRBV2 and TRBJ2-2; D is unresolved. This CDR3 has 17 amino acids. Between the trimmed V and J ends, which lost 0 bases and 1 base, there was a span of 12 bases. Germline V gives CDR1 SNHLY, CDR2 FYNNEI. DNA of the CDR3: TGTGCCAGCAGTGAAGCGCTTCGGCAGGAGAACACCGGGGAGCTGTTTTTT. Protein sequence: CASSEALRQENTGELFF.

This clonotype was seen a handful of times. The rearrangement links TRBV7-9 to TRBJ1-1; possibly TRBD1 for D (6 bases). The CDR3 is made up of 15 amino acids. Germline V gene lookup returns CDR1 SEHNR and CDR2 FQNEAQ (reference sequence). Trimming removed 2 bases from V and 4 bases from J, with 14 bases in between. The CDR3 DNA reads TGTGCCAGCAGCTTAATGGGGGGCGCGGGCACTGAAGCTTTCTTT. Its translation: CASSLMGGAGTEAFF.

This clonotype was seen more than once but under ten times. The rearrangement links TRBV14 to TRBJ1-6, with 7 bases aligning to TRBD1. Germline-derived CDR1 and CDR2 are SGHDN and FVKESK. The CDR3 extends over 13 amino acids. J lost 9 bases, V lost 7 bases, and 6 bases had no gene match. This CDR3 is CASMLTGSSPLHF. Here the CDR3 DNA reads TGTGCCAGCATGCTGACAGGGTCTTCACCCCTCCACTTT.

This clonotype was found many times. This sequence joins TRBV12-3 or TRBV12-4 and TRBJ1-5; no clear D gene. There are 13 residues in the CDR3. Trimming shortened V by 1 base and J by 6 bases, and 7 bases separated the two germline ends. CDR3 DNA: TGTGCCAGCAGTTTAGGCGGGTTTCAGCCCCAGCATTTT. As protein: CASSLGGFQPQHF.

CDR3 residues: CSASQTGTGAEKLFF. The CDR3 region has the DNA TGCAGTGCTTCTCAGACCGGGACAGGGGCGGAAAAACTGTTTTTT. J is TRBJ1-4 and V is TRBV20-1; 10 nucleotides agree with TRBD1. From germline, CDR1 is DFQATT and CDR2 SNEGSKA (reference sequence). The V and J ends lost 5 bases and 8 bases, in that order; junction bases with no gene match: 11. The CDR3 contains 15 residues.

This clonotype came up many times. The gene calls are TRBV6-1 and TRBJ1-1; possibly TRBD1 for D (5 bases). The V gene lost 5 bases and the J gene lost 4 bases, with 17 bases spanning the gap. Germline V gene data show CDR1 as MNHNS and CDR2 as SASEGT. This CDR3 is 15 amino acids long. Here the CDR3 DNA reads TGTGCCAGCAGTCGTCCCTCAGGGTCGGCCACTGAAGCTTTCTTT. This codes for CASSRPSGSATEAFF.

This clonotype was seen at least ten times. The V call is TRBV12-3 or TRBV12-4, the J call TRBJ1-6, with D uncertain. The CDR3 totals 12 residues. Trimming stripped 5 bases from V and 10 bases from J, with 9 bases between. In DNA, the CDR3 is TGTGCCAGCAGTCTAGTGGGCTCACCCCTCCACTTT. Translating it yields CASSLVGSPLHF.

The chain is built from TRBV10-1 and TRBJ2-3; 7 bases are a match to TRBD2. The length of the CDR3 is 15 residues. Per germline, CDR1 WNHNN and CDR2 SYGVQD (reference sequence). Losses at the gene ends were 6 bases for V and 0 bases for J; bases not matched to a gene: 6. The CDR3 DNA is TGCGCCAGCAGAGAGAGCGGGACCAGCACAGATACGCAGTATTTT. It yields the protein CASRESGTSTDTQYF.

DNA for the CDR3: TGTGCCAGCAGCCAAGTCCCAGCGGGAGAGGGGGAGACCCAGTACTTC. Its translation: CASSQVPAGEGETQYF. The chain employs TRBV11-2 and TRBJ2-5; 8 bases line up with TRBD2. V was clipped by 5 bases and J by 5 bases; unmatched bases: 13. Germline V gene sequence: CDR1 SGHAT, CDR2 FQNNGV. The CDR3 has 16 residues.

This clonotype showed up just a few times. CDR3 in DNA: TGTGCCAGAAGGCAGGGACAGGGGTACAATGAGCAGTTCTTC. Its protein product is CARRQGQGYNEQFF. This sequence joins TRBV5-3 and TRBJ2-1; TRBD1 matches 10 bases. TRBV5-3 has ORF status, its function being uncertain. V trimming: 5 bases; J trimming: 4 bases; junction bases outside the gene matches: 3. The CDR3 covers 14 residues.

This rearrangement joins TRBV5-1 to TRBJ1-4; D is unclear. The CDR3 sequence is 13 residues long. V was cut by 9 bases and J by 8 bases, with 17 bases left in between. The germline CDR1 and CDR2 sequences are SGHRS and YFSETQ. CDR3 loop: CATRERVGEKLFF. The CDR3 nucleotides are TGCGCCACCCGTGAGAGGGTTGGGGAAAAACTGTTTTTT.

V and J are TRBV2 and TRBJ2-7; D uncertain. This CDR3 is built from 14 residues. V was pared by 1 base and J by 3 bases, with 10 bases between. Germline V CDR1 and CDR2: SNHLY, FYNNEI. The CDR3 nucleotides read TGTGCCAGCAGTGAAGATCGAGAGTTCTACGAGCAGTACTTC. Encoded protein: CASSEDREFYEQYF.

This clonotype showed up just a few times. The chain is built from TRBV5-1 and TRBJ1-3, with D maybe TRBD1 (5 bases). V lost 10 bases and J lost 3, with 14 bases in between. The CDR3 spans 13 residues. Per the germline V gene, CDR1 is SGHRS and CDR2 is YFSETQ. CDR3 DNA: TGCGCCTCGACGGGGGGAAGTGGAAACACCATATATTTT. Translating it yields CASTGGSGNTIYF.

This clonotype was recorded a few times. The CDR3 loop reads CSASLWNTEAFF. CDR3 sequence (DNA): TGCAGTGCCTCGCTTTGGAACACTGAAGCTTTCTTT. The gene calls are TRBV20-1 and TRBJ1-1; no reliable D call. The V and J ends lost 6 bases and 1 base respectively, with 9 bases between them. Looked up from germline, CDR1 is DFQATT and CDR2 is SNEGSKA (reference sequence). This CDR3 comprises 12 residues.

The chain has TRBV11-3 and TRBJ1-4; tentatively, D is TRBD1 (5 bases). Germline CDR1 SGHNT, CDR2 YENEEA. This CDR3 contains 15 residues. The CDR3 nucleotides are TGTGCTCAAGCGCGGGGCGCAAGGTTGGGTGAAAAACTGTTTTTT. It yields the protein CAQARGARLGEKLFF.

The CDR3 sequence: CASSAPGTGVIGGYTF. CDR3 DNA sequence: TGTGCCAGCAGCGCCCCAGGGACAGGGGTTATTGGTGGCTACACCTTC. The chain carries TRBV9 and TRBJ1-2; 10 bases match TRBD1. The CDR3 runs to 16 residues. Germline CDR1 reads SGDLS; CDR2 reads YYNGEE. The J segment lost 7 bases and the V segment lost 3 bases, leaving 12 bases of the junction unmatched. The complete variable domain, with remaining parts taken from reference TRBV9 and TRBJ1-2, reads DSGVTQTPKHLITATGQRVTLRCSPRSGDLSVYWYQQSLDQGLQFLIQYYNGEERAKGNILERFSAQQFPDLHSELNLSSLELGDSALYFCASSAPGTGVIGGYTFGSGTRLTVV.

This clonotype was recorded many times. The chain carries TRBV20-1 and TRBJ1-1; D call uncertain. This CDR3 is built from 11 residues. Germline lookup yields CDR1 DFQATT and CDR2 SNEGSKA (reference sequence). The V end lost 0 bases, the J end lost 7 bases, and 6 bases lay between the germline ends. The CDR3 DNA sequence: TGCAGTGCTAGAGATTCCGGTGAAGCTTTCTTT. Its translation: CSARDSGEAFF.

In this sample, this clonotype turned up a few times. The rearrangement links TRBV20-1 to TRBJ1-2; TRBD1 aligns across 8 bases. With 5 bases clipped from V and 4 bases from J, the junction kept 6 bases outside the gene matches. The CDR3 runs 13 residues. Germline V gene sequence: CDR1 DFQATT, CDR2 SNEGSKA (reference sequence). CDR3 coding DNA: TGCAGTGCTTACAGGGGGATCGGCTATGGCTACACCTTC. Translating gives CSAYRGIGYGYTF.

This chain uses TRBV28 with TRBJ2-7; no clear D. Trimming removed 1 base at V and 7 bases at J, with 5 bases between. The CDR3 length is 11 residues. Per the germline V gene, CDR1 is MDHEN and CDR2 is SYDVKM. The CDR3 spells CASSLSLEQYF. The DNA of the CDR3 is TGTGCCAGCAGTTTATCTCTGGAGCAGTACTTC.

This clonotype was counted a few times. This sequence joins TRBV19 and TRBJ2-2, with TRBD1 matching 9 bases. J was trimmed by 4 bases and V by 10 bases; bases with no gene match: 7. The V gene's germline CDR1 is LNHDA and CDR2 SQIVND (reference sequence). The CDR3 totals 14 residues. The CDR3, as DNA: TGTGCCACCACAGGGGGCTTTGCCACCGGGGAGCTGTTTTTT. It translates to CATTGGFATGELFF.

The chain combines TRBV25-1 with TRBJ2-4; perhaps TRBD2 as D (5 bases). V gave up 3 bases and J gave up 9 bases, with 15 bases separating them. There are 14 residues in the CDR3. Germline loops: CDR1 MGHDK, CDR2 SYGVNS. Here the CDR3 reads CASSEAGQGGIQYF. CDR3 DNA: TGTGCCAGCAGTGAGGCTGGTCAAGGAGGCATTCAGTACTTC.

V is TRBV4-2 and J is TRBJ1-1; the match to TRBD1 covers 8 bases. Per the germline V gene, CDR1 is LGHNA and CDR2 is YNFKEQ. V lost 3 bases to trimming and J lost 6 bases; unmatched junction nucleotides: 12. The length of the CDR3 is 16 residues. The CDR3: CASSQDRTGLSAEAFF. For the CDR3, the DNA is TGTGCCAGCAGCCAGGATCGGACAGGGTTATCAGCTGAAGCTTTCTTT.

In DNA form, the CDR3 reads TGTGCCAGCAGATCACAGGACAATCAGCCCCAGCATTTT. Protein sequence: CASRSQDNQPQHF. The gene calls are TRBV2 and TRBJ1-5; TRBD1 might be the D (5 bases). Germline V gene data show CDR1 as SNHLY and CDR2 as FYNNEI. CDR3 length: 13 amino acids. Deletions cut 6 bases from V and 3 bases from J, with 9 bases between.

This clonotype was observed a few times. This chain links TRBV12-3 or TRBV12-4 with TRBJ1-6; TRBD1 matches at 7 bases. The ends lost 2 bases at V and 8 bases at J; junction bases unmatched: 3. The CDR3 covers 14 residues. CDR3 amino acids: CASSLMGTDSPLHF. The CDR3, as DNA: TGTGCCAGCAGTTTAATGGGGACAGATTCACCCCTCCACTTT.

The genes are TRBV2 and TRBJ2-3, with 7 bases that match TRBD1. The CDR3 has 15 amino acids. Germline V lookup: CDR1 SNHLY, CDR2 FYNNEI. The ends lost 7 bases at V and 4 bases at J; junction bases unmatched: 11. Here the CDR3 DNA reads TGTGCCAGCACCTCCGGGACAGCCTGGGCAGATACGCAGTATTTT. Translation gives CASTSGTAWADTQYF.

The V call is TRBV7-9, the J call TRBJ2-3; D unresolved. The CDR3 is 13 amino acids. The germline gives CDR1 SEHNR, CDR2 FQNEAQ (reference sequence). Trimming removed 7 bases from V and 4 bases from J, with 12 bases in between. The DNA for the CDR3 is TGTGCCAGCACCCCTAAAGGTCCAGATACGCAGTATTTT. It is translated as CASTPKGPDTQYF.